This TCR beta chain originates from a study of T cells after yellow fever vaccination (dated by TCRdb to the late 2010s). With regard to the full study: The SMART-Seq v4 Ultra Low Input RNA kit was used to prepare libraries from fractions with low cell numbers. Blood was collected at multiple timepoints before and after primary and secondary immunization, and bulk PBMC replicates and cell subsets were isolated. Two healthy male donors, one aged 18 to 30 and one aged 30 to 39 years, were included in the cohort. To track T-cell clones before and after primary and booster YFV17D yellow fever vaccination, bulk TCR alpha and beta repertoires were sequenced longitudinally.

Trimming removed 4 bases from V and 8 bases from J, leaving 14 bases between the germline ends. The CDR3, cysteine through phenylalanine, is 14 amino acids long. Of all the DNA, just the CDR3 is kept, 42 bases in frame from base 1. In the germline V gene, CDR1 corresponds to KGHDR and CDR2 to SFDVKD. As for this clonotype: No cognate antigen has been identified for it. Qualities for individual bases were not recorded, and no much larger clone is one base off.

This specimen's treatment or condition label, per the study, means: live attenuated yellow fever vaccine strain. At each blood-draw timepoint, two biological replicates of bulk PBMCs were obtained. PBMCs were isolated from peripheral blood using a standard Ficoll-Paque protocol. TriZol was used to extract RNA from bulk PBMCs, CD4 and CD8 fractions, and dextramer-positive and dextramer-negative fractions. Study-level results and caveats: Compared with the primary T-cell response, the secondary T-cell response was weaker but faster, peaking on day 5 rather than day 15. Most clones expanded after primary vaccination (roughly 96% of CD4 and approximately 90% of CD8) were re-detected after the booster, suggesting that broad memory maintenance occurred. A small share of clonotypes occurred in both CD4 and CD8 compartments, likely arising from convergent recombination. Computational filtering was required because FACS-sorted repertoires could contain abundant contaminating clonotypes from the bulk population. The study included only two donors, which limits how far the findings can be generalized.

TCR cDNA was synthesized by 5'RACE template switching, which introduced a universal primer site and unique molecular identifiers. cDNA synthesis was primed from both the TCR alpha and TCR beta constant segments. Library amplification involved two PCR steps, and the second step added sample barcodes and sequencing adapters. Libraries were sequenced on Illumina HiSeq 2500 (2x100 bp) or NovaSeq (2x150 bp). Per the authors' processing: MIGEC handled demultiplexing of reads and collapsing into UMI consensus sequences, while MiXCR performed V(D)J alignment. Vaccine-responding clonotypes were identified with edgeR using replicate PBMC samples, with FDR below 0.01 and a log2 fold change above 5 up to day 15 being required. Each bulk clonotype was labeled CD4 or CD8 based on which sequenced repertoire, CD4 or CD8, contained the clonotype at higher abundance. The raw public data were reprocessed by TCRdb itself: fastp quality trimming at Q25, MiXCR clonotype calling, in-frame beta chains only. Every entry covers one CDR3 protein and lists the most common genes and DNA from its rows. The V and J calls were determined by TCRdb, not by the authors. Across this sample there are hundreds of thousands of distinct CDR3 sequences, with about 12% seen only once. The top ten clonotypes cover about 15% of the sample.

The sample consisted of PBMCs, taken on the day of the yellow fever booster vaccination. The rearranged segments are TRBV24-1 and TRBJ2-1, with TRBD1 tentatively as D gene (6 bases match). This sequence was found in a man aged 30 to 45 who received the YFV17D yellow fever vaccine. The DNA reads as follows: TGTGCCACCAGTGACCGGACAGAGGGCGATGAGCAGTTCTTC. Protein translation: CATSDRTEGDEQFF.